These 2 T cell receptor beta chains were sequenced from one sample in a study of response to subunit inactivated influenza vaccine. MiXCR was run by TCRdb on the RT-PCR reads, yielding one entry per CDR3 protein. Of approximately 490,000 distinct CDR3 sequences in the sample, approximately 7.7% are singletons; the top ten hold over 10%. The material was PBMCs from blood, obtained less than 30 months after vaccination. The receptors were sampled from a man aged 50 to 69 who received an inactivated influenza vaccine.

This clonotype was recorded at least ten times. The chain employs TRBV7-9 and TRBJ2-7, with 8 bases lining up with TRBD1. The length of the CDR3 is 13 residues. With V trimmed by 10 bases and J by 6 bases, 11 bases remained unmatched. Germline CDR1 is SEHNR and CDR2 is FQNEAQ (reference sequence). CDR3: CATGGSPNAEQYF. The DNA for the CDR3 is TGTGCCACAGGGGGCTCTCCCAACGCCGAGCAGTACTTC.

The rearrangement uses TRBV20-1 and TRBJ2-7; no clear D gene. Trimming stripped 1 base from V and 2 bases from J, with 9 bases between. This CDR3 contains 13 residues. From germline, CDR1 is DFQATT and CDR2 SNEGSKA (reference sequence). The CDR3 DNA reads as TGCAGTGCTAGAGCCCCTTTTACCTACGAGCAGTACTTC. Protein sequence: CSARAPFTYEQYF.